This TCR beta chain was identified in a study of low-dose radiotherapy and immunotherapy resistance in tumors. Study details: Per fraction, Cohort 2 was given 1 Gy every two weeks, accumulating a total of 13 Gy over 26 weeks. Cyclophosphamide went in intravenously at 200 mg/m2 every two weeks, one day before radiation and immunotherapy.

CDR1 and CDR2 from the germline V gene are SNHLY and FYNNEI. Trimming took 4 bases from V and 6 from J, leaving 9 bases between them. CDR3 length: 12 residues. Time point specified: after trial treatment. Treatment: LDRT plus nivolumab, ipilimumab, low-dose cyclophosphamide and aspirin (RACIN trial). Donors were given nivolumab, ipilimumab, aspirin, low-dose cyclophosphamide and low-dose radiotherapy. This clonotype showed up many times. With TRAV- and TRBV-specific primers, first-strand cDNA was made, covering the alpha and beta chains. TCRs underwent 20 PCR cycles of amplification with a constant-region primer and V-primer adapter. In vitro transcription served to amplify the isolated mRNA. TCRdb analysed the reads with MiXCR anew, one entry per CDR3 protein. This table has almost 45,000 distinct CDR3 sequences, less than 30% appearing once.

The input for sequencing was PBMCs, taken after low-dose radiotherapy plus immunotherapy. The chain has TRBV2 and TRBJ1-2, with a weak D call TRBD1 (6 bases). The sequence came from a male donor with prostate cancer. CDR3 DNA: TGTGCCAGCAGTGGGGACACAGATGGCTACACCTTC. Protein: CASSGDTDGYTF.